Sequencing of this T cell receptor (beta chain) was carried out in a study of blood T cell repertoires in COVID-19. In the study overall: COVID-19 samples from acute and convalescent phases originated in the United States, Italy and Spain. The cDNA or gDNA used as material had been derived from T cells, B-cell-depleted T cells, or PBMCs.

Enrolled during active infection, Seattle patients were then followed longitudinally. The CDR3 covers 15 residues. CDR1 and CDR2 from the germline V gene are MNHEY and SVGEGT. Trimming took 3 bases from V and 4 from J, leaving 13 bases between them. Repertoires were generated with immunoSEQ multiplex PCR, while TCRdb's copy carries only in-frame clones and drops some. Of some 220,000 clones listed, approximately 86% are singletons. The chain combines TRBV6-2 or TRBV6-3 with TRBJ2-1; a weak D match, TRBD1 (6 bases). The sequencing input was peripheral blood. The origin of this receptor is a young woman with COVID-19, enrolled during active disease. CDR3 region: CASSYGGEVYNEQFF. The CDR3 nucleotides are TGTGCCAGCAGTTATGGGGGCGAGGTTTACAATGAGCAGTTCTTC.